The 24 T cell receptor beta chains below were found in one sample sequenced in a study of T cells in Graves' hyperthyroidism and ophthalmopathy. Amplified TCR beta CDR3 regions derived from RNA transcripts. First-round RT-PCR of the TCR CDR3 relied on the HTBI primer set. TCRdb re-analysed the multiplex PCR reads in MiXCR, keeping a single row per CDR3 protein. The sample consists of approximately 400,000 distinct CDR3 sequences, around 20% of them appearing once. Sequencing was performed on blood. Every receptor here comes from a man younger than 35 with Graves' ophthalmopathy.

This clonotype was counted many times. The chain uses TRBV27 and TRBJ1-6, with D tentatively TRBD1 (5 bases). This CDR3 region has 15 residues. With 2 bases removed from V and 9 bases from J, the gap between germline ends came to 14 bases. Per the germline V gene, CDR1 is MNHEY and CDR2 is SMNVEV (reference sequence). The DNA for the CDR3 is TGTGCCAGCAGTTTAGTAGGGGTGGGCTCTTCACCCCTCCACTTT. It specifies CASSLVGVGSSPLHF.

This clonotype was found once. The chain carries TRBV7-2 and TRBJ1-1; 8 positions match TRBD1. The CDR3 loop spans 14 amino acids. The J segment lost 11 bases and the V segment lost 4 bases, leaving 12 bases of the junction unmatched. The germline CDR1 and CDR2 sequences are SGHTA and FQGNSA. The CDR3 loop reads CASSYRVMTGEAFF. CDR3 nucleotides: TGTGCCAGCAGCTACCGGGTGATGACAGGGGAGGCTTTCTTT.

This clonotype was recorded at least ten times. The V gene is TRBV20-1, the J gene TRBJ2-1; TRBD2 agrees at 7 bases. The germline gives CDR1 DFQATT, CDR2 SNEGSKA (reference sequence). The CDR3 loop spans 11 amino acids. Trimming removed 7 bases from V and 6 bases from J; junction bases left unmatched: 3. CDR3 sequence: CSVERGNEQFF. The CDR3 DNA sequence: TGCAGTGTGGAGCGGGGCAATGAGCAGTTCTTC.

This clonotype was picked up many times. The chain is built from TRBV11-2 and TRBJ1-2, with D perhaps matching TRBD1 (5 bases). Germline V CDR1 and CDR2: SGHAT, FQNNGV. Deletions cut 4 bases from V and 5 bases from J, with 14 bases between. The CDR3 contains 14 residues. The CDR3 sequence: CASSWAGKGYGYTF. CDR3 sequence (DNA): TGTGCCAGCAGCTGGGCAGGGAAGGGGTATGGCTACACCTTC.

The rearrangement links TRBV7-9 to TRBJ2-1, with 8 bases aligning to TRBD1. There are 15 residues in the CDR3. Losses at the gene ends were 5 bases for V and 7 bases for J; bases not matched to a gene: 10. The V gene's germline CDR1 is SEHNR and CDR2 FQNEAQ (reference sequence). The DNA for the CDR3 is TGTGCCAGCAGCCCCGCAGGGGGCGCGTGGAATGAGCAGTTCTTC. It yields the protein CASSPAGGAWNEQFF.

This clonotype occurred many times. The chain uses TRBV6-5 and TRBJ2-7; 7 bases match TRBD2. Per the germline V gene, CDR1 is MNHEY and CDR2 is SVGAGI. CDR3 length: 15 amino acids. The V and J ends lost 0 bases and 5 bases, in that order; junction bases with no gene match: 7. CDR3 region: CASSYSIWSGNEQYF. In DNA form, the CDR3 reads TGTGCCAGCAGTTACTCCATCTGGAGCGGGAACGAGCAGTACTTC.

In this sample, this clonotype turned up many times. The V call is TRBV3-1, the J call TRBJ2-7; a possible D gene is TRBD2 (6 bases). With 4 bases removed from V and 0 bases from J, the gap between germline ends came to 13 bases. The CDR3 contains 15 residues. Looked up from germline, CDR1 is LGHDT and CDR2 is YNNKEL (reference sequence). Written as DNA, the CDR3 is TGTGCCAGCAGCCGCGGGACTTACCGCTCCTACGAGCAGTACTTC. The encoded protein is CASSRGTYRSYEQYF.

As regards this clonotype: It may be a read error: a sequence one base away is much more abundant. This chain joins TRBV5-1 and TRBJ2-2; D not certain. V was trimmed by 0 bases and J by 7 bases, leaving 4 bases between them. Germline V CDR1 and CDR2: SGHRS, YFSETQ. The CDR3 contains 12 residues. Written as DNA, the CDR3 is TGCGCCAGCAGCTTGGGTTACGGGGAGCTGTTTTTT. Residues: CASSLGYGELFF.

V gene TRBV3-1 combines with J gene TRBJ2-3; TRBD2 matches at 7 bases. The trim removed 0 bases at V and 1 base at J, leaving 4 bases unmatched. This CDR3 spans 16 amino acids. Germline V CDR1 and CDR2: LGHDT, YNNKEL (reference sequence). The CDR3 region has the DNA TGTGCCAGCAGCCAAGATGCCGCGGGGGGCACAGATACGCAGTATTTT. It codes for CASSQDAAGGTDTQYF.

This clonotype has at least ten counts. This rearrangement joins TRBV7-8 to TRBJ1-2; 9 bases map to TRBD1. Germline CDR1 reads SGHVS; CDR2 reads FQNEAQ. Losses at the gene ends were 4 bases for V and 4 bases for J; bases not matched to a gene: 1. The CDR3 covers 13 residues. Written as DNA, the CDR3 is TGTGCCAGCAGCTCGGGACAGGGCTATGGCTACACCTTC. The encoded protein is CASSSGQGYGYTF.

This clonotype was seen ten or more times. V is TRBV28 and J is TRBJ1-2; D perhaps matches TRBD1 (5 bases). Germline assignment: CDR1 MDHEN and CDR2 SYDVKM. This CDR3 is built from 14 residues. Trimming removed 1 base at V and 5 bases at J, with 11 bases between. CDR3 nucleotide sequence: TGTGCCAGCAGTTTATTAGGGCAGGGATATGGCTACACCTTC. Amino acid sequence: CASSLLGQGYGYTF.

The chain employs TRBV14 and TRBJ1-2, with D tentatively TRBD1 (5 bases). This CDR3 is 14 amino acids long. Deletions cut 1 base from V and 4 bases from J, with 10 bases between. Germline V gene data show CDR1 as SGHDN and CDR2 as FVKESK. This CDR3 reads CASSQAPGGYGYTF. The CDR3 nucleotides read TGTGCCAGCAGCCAAGCCCCCGGGGGCTATGGCTACACCTTC.

In this sample, this clonotype turned up many times. This rearrangement joins TRBV20-1 to TRBJ2-3; perhaps TRBD1 as D (5 bases). CDR3 size: 15 residues. The germline V gene encodes CDR1 DFQATT and CDR2 SNEGSKA (reference sequence). Trimming took off 3 bases at V and 4 bases at J, with 17 bases between the two ends. The CDR3 coding sequence is TGCAGTGCTAGTTCTGGGGCACATTCCGCAGATACGCAGTATTTT. Translating gives CSASSGAHSADTQYF.

V gene TRBV7-6 combines with J gene TRBJ2-7, with 8 positions matching TRBD2. The junction had 8 bases not matched to a gene; V was cut back by 5 bases and J by 5 bases. Per the germline V gene, CDR1 is SGHVS and CDR2 is FNYEAQ. The CDR3 has 14 residues. The CDR3 DNA sequence: TGTGCCAGCAGCCTGGGACTAGTCGAGGACGAGCAGTACTTC. Translation: CASSLGLVEDEQYF.

The chain carries TRBV19 and TRBJ2-7; possible D gene TRBD1, 6 bases. There are 12 residues in the CDR3. V was trimmed by 6 bases and J by 7 bases, leaving 13 bases between them. The V gene's germline CDR1 is LNHDA and CDR2 SQIVND (reference sequence). The CDR3 region has the DNA TGTGCCAGTAGGAACAGGGTTGGTGAGCAGTACTTC. Its protein is CASRNRVGEQYF. Variable domain in full (rest from reference TRBV19 and TRBJ2-7): DGGITQSPKYLFRKEGQNVTLSCEQNLNHDAMYWYRQDPGQGLRLIYYSQIVNDFQKGDIAEGYSVSREKKESFPLTVTSAQKNPTAFYLCASRNRVGEQYFGPGTRLTVT.

This sequence joins TRBV4-1 and TRBJ1-2; D call uncertain. There are 15 residues in the CDR3. Germline V lookup: CDR1 MGHRA, CDR2 YSYEKL. With 1 base removed from V and 1 base from J, the gap between germline ends came to 10 bases. This chain's CDR3 is CASSQVTSDNYGYTF. The CDR3 coding sequence is TGCGCCAGCAGCCAAGTGACATCGGATAACTATGGCTACACCTTC.

This clonotype was recorded many times. The chain has TRBV14 and TRBJ1-1; D gene uncertain. CDR1 and CDR2 (germline): SGHDN, FVKESK. V lost 4 bases and J lost 10, with 22 bases in between. The CDR3 is made up of 15 amino acids. CDR3 in amino acids: CASSPYFPPGVRAFF. The CDR3 bases are TGTGCCAGCAGCCCCTATTTTCCCCCTGGGGTGAGAGCTTTCTTT. Using reference TRBV14 and TRBJ1-1 for the parts outside the CDR3, the full variable domain is EAGVTQFPSHSVIEKGQTVTLRCDPISGHDNLYWYRRVMGKEIKFLLHFVKESKQDESGMPNNRFLAERTGGTYSTLKVQPAELEDSGVYFCASSPYFPPGVRAFFGQGTRLTVV.

This clonotype came up a few times. The chain joins TRBV4-1 to TRBJ2-5; D uncertain. Germline V lookup: CDR1 MGHRA, CDR2 YSYEKL. The CDR3 contains 13 residues. V lost 0 bases and J lost 7, with 9 bases in between. This CDR3 is CASSQDGLGTQYF. The CDR3 DNA follows: TGCGCCAGCAGCCAAGACGGGCTGGGGACCCAGTACTTC.

The chain is built from TRBV15 and TRBJ1-2, with no clear D. The germline CDR1 and CDR2 sequences are LNHNV and YYDKDF (reference sequence). With 4 bases removed from V and 2 bases from J, the gap between germline ends came to 14 bases. The CDR3 extends over 15 amino acids. The CDR3 sequence: CATSKPARANYGYTF. The CDR3 nucleotides read TGTGCCACCAGCAAACCCGCAAGGGCAAACTATGGCTACACCTTC.

This clonotype was found once. A read error may explain this, as a much larger clone is one base away. The chain employs TRBV2 and TRBJ2-5, with D maybe TRBD2 (6 bases). The CDR3 has 14 residues. Trimming took 6 bases from V and 6 from J, leaving 17 bases between them. The germline gives CDR1 SNHLY, CDR2 FYNNEI. The CDR3 nucleotides read TGTGCCAGCAGGGGGTTACGGGGGAGACAGACCCAGTACTTC. Its protein product is CASRGLRGRQTQYF.

The sample holds many counts of this clonotype. This chain joins TRBV20-1 and TRBJ2-7, with 10 bases that match TRBD2. This CDR3 region has 16 residues. Per germline, CDR1 DFQATT and CDR2 SNEGSKA (reference sequence). The junction had 6 bases not matched to a gene; V was cut back by 0 bases and J by 1 base. The CDR3, as DNA: TGCAGTGCTAGAGATCTACTAGCGGGGAGGTCCTACGAGCAGTACTTC. Protein sequence: CSARDLLAGRSYEQYF.

The table lists this clonotype with a few counts. The chain has TRBV7-9 and TRBJ1-4; 11 bases are a match to TRBD1. J was trimmed by 8 bases and V by 6 bases; bases with no gene match: 11. CDR1 and CDR2 from the germline V gene are SEHNR and FQNEAQ (reference sequence). The CDR3 sequence is 16 residues long. Here the CDR3 DNA reads TGTGCCAGCAGTTCGGGACAGGGGGTAGAGTACGAAAAACTGTTTTTT. Translation gives CASSSGQGVEYEKLFF.

The sample holds many counts of this clonotype. The CDR3 DNA follows: TGTGCCAGCAGTGAATCTATAGCGGGGGTAGAGACCCAGTACTTC. It yields the protein CASSESIAGVETQYF. The chain has TRBV6-1 and TRBJ2-5; TRBD2 matches 9 bases. This CDR3 is built from 15 residues. Unmatched junction bases numbered 5, after V lost 2 bases and J lost 4 bases. Germline V gives CDR1 MNHNS, CDR2 SASEGT.

This chain uses TRBV5-1 with TRBJ2-7, with D tentatively TRBD2 (5 bases). Judging by the DNA end, TRBJ2-1 fits better; the J call may be wrong. The CDR3 runs to 14 residues. Per the germline V gene, CDR1 is SGHRS and CDR2 is YFSETQ. The CDR3 nucleotides are TGCGCCAGCAGCTTGGCGAGAGGGCTCTACGAGCAGTTCTTC. Residues: CASSLARGLYEQFF.